A selection of T cell receptor beta chains follows, all from one sample in a study of cytomegalovirus exposure and HLA in healthy donors. TCRdb keeps only in-frame clones here, not all; method: immunoSEQ multiplex PCR. The table shows 160,000 or so clones, with roughly 80% occurring only once. Specimen: PBMCs. The receptors were sampled from a male donor in good health and CMV-seropositive. The CDR3 runs from the conserved cysteine through the conserved F or W. The D gene is left open where the match is weak. For some rows the clone size is stated as once, few or many, or as a class when expanded; others skip it.

CDR3 protein | CDR3 DNA | D gene | clone size | J gene | V gene
CASSRRAGVEAETQYF | TGTGCCAGCAGTAGGCGAGCGGGAGTAGAGGCAGAGACCCAGTACTTC | TRBD2 | - | TRBJ2-5 | TRBV27
CASGGGRGTHYGYTF | TGTGCTAGCGGTGGGGGGCGGGGGACGCACTATGGCTACACCTTC | - | - | TRBJ1-2 | TRBV27
CASSPRGGSNEKLFF | TGTGCCAGCAGCCCCCGAGGGGGATCTAATGAAAAACTGTTTTTT | - | - | TRBJ1-4 | TRBV6-5
CASRLGGQPQHF | TGTGCCAGCAGGCTGGGGGGTCAGCCCCAGCATTTT | - | - | TRBJ1-5 | TRBV28
CASSPEAGTEAFF | TGTGCCAGCTCACCAGAAGCCGGCACTGAAGCTTTCTTT | - | - | TRBJ1-1 | TRBV18
CANSLAPNQPQHF | TGTGCCAACAGCTTGGCCCCGAATCAGCCCCAGCATTTT | - | - | TRBJ1-5 | TRBV5-4
CASSQAQGAYEQYF | TGCGCCAGCAGCCAAGCTCAGGGTGCCTACGAGCAGTACTTC | - | few | TRBJ2-7 | TRBV4-3
CATSQTGISNQPQHF | TGTGCCACCAGCCAGACAGGGATTAGCAATCAGCCCCAGCATTTT | TRBD1 | - | TRBJ1-5 | TRBV15
CASYFSQGHQPQHF | TGTGCCAGCTATTTTAGCCAGGGGCATCAGCCCCAGCATTTT | - | once | TRBJ1-5 | TRBV27
CAWSVLASGIRAEAFF | TGTGCCTGGAGTGTACTCGCGTCAGGGATTAGAGCTGAAGCTTTCTTT | - | - | TRBJ1-1 | TRBV30
CASSPGAGSRITGELFF | TGTGCCAGCTCACCCGGGGCGGGAAGTCGGATCACCGGGGAGCTGTTTTTT | - | - | TRBJ2-2 | TRBV18
CASSLSAGTGPQPQHF | TGTGCCAGCAGTTTATCGGCGGGGACAGGGCCTCAGCCCCAGCATTTT | TRBD1 | - | TRBJ1-5 | TRBV27
CASSEGTGLSYEQYF | TGCGCCAGCAGTGAAGGGACAGGGTTATCCTACGAGCAGTACTTC | TRBD1 | few | TRBJ2-7 | TRBV10-2
CASSLTQVVNSPLHF | TGTGCCAGCAGCTTGACCCAGGTGGTAAATTCACCCCTCCACTTT | - | - | TRBJ1-6 | TRBV5-4
CASRGNRDPTDTQYF | TGTGCCAGCAGGGGGAACAGGGATCCGACAGATACGCAGTATTTT | - | - | TRBJ2-3 | TRBV5-4
CASSPGGDYEQYF | TGTGCCAGTAGCCCCGGGGGGGACTACGAGCAGTACTTC | TRBD2 | - | TRBJ2-7 | TRBV19
CAWSLGGEQYF | TGTGCCTGGAGCCTCGGGGGCGAGCAGTACTTC | - | - | TRBJ2-7 | TRBV30
CASSPTGLSNQPQHF | TGTGCCAGCAGCCCGACAGGGCTGAGCAATCAGCCCCAGCATTTT | TRBD1 | - | TRBJ1-5 | TRBV9
CASSYIQGRSPLHF | TGTGCCAGCAGTTACATCCAGGGTCGTTCACCCCTCCACTTT | - | few | TRBJ1-6 | TRBV6-5
CASSLATIETGPQYF | TGTGCCAGTAGTCTTGCCACAATTGAAACAGGGCCCCAGTACTTC | - | few | TRBJ2-5 | TRBV19
CASWDRAYEQYF | TGTGCCAGCTGGGACAGAGCCTACGAGCAGTACTTC | TRBD1 | once | TRBJ2-7 | TRBV27
CASSRGTASYEQYF | TGTGCCAGCAGCCGGGGGACAGCCTCCTACGAGCAGTACTTC | - | - | TRBJ2-7 | TRBV5-4
CASSSRGQLQETQYF | TGTGCCAGCAGTTCAAGGGGACAGCTCCAAGAGACCCAGTACTTC | TRBD1 | few | TRBJ2-5 | TRBV27
CASSLYLGGGDDGYTF | TGTGCCAGCAGTTTATACCTAGGAGGGGGCGACGACGGCTACACCTTC | TRBD1 | - | TRBJ1-2 | TRBV28
CAITGPGNTIYF | TGTGCCATAACTGGGCCCGGAAACACCATATATTTT | - | - | TRBJ1-3 | TRBV19
CASSLERGGTEAFF | TGTGCCAGCAGCTTAGAAAGGGGCGGCACTGAAGCTTTCTTT | - | - | TRBJ1-1 | TRBV7-2
CAVPLGDGYTF | TGTGCCGTCCCCCTAGGGGATGGCTACACCTTC | - | - | TRBJ1-2 | TRBV7-2
CASSATTGINTEAFF | TGTGCCAGCAGCGCGACCACAGGGATCAACACTGAAGCTTTCTTT | - | - | TRBJ1-1 | TRBV9
CASSTGTPGTYGYTF | TGTGCCAGCAGCACGGGGACTCCCGGGACCTATGGCTACACCTTC | - | - | TRBJ1-2 | TRBV7-9
CASSHRAETQYF | TGTGCCAGCAGTCACAGAGCAGAGACCCAGTACTTC | - | - | TRBJ2-5 | TRBV6-5
CASSQVGTGRYEQYF | TGCGCCAGCAGCCAAGTGGGGACAGGGAGGTACGAGCAGTACTTC | TRBD1 | - | TRBJ2-7 | TRBV4-1
CASSLLAVYNEQFF | TGTGCCAGCAGTTTACTAGCGGTCTACAATGAGCAGTTCTTC | TRBD2 | few | TRBJ2-1 | TRBV27
CATSLTPTGGLSGANVLTF | TGTGCCACCAGCTTAACCCCGACCGGGGGGCTGTCTGGGGCCAACGTCCTGACTTTC | - | - | TRBJ2-6 | TRBV15
CASSLTTATNEKLFF | TGTGCCAGCAGCTTAACGACAGCAACTAATGAAAAACTGTTTTTT | - | - | TRBJ1-4 | TRBV7-2
CASSVGGTRRGAGNTIYF | TGTGCCAGCAGCGTGGGGGGGACCCGGAGGGGCGCTGGAAACACCATATATTTT | - | - | TRBJ1-3 | TRBV5-4
CASRGTGSYNEQFF | TGTGCCAGCAGGGGGACAGGCTCCTACAATGAGCAGTTCTTC | TRBD1 | - | TRBJ2-1 | TRBV2
CASSQDNNEKLFF | TGCGCCAGCAGCCAAGACAATAATGAAAAACTGTTTTTT | - | few | TRBJ1-4 | TRBV4-3
CASRPWRGTGVTDTQYF | TGTGCCAGCAGGCCATGGCGGGGGACAGGGGTCACAGATACGCAGTATTTT | TRBD1 | - | TRBJ2-3 | TRBV27
CASSYSRTAVGYEQYF | TGTGCCAGCAGTTACTCTCGGACAGCCGTCGGGTACGAGCAGTACTTC | - | - | TRBJ2-7 | TRBV6-5
CALGLGSYNSPLHF | TGTGCCTTGGGACTGGGCTCCTATAATTCACCCCTCCACTTT | - | once | TRBJ1-6 | TRBV30
CASSYRPGAAYEQYF | TGTGCCAGCAGCTACCGCCCTGGGGCAGCCTACGAGCAGTACTTC | - | once | TRBJ2-7 | TRBV5-6
CASSSEDRRNTIYF | TGTGCCAGCAGCTCCGAAGACAGACGAAACACCATATATTTT | - | - | TRBJ1-3 | TRBV7-8
CASSPDRVNTEAFF | TGCGCCAGCAGCCCAGACAGGGTAAACACTGAAGCTTTCTTT | TRBD1 | - | TRBJ1-1 | TRBV5-1
CASRGGGLGKNIQYF | TGTGCCAGCAGGGGAGGGGGATTGGGCAAAAACATTCAGTACTTC | - | once | TRBJ2-4 | TRBV25-1
CATSRGRESYNEQFF | TGTGCCACCAGCAGGGGCAGGGAATCCTACAATGAGCAGTTCTTC | - | - | TRBJ2-1 | TRBV15
CASKPGTGDYEQYF | TGTGCCAGTAAACCGGGGACAGGAGACTACGAGCAGTACTTC | TRBD1 | - | TRBJ2-7 | TRBV19
CATSRGTLGQFF | TGTGCCACCAGCAGAGGGACTCTTGGGCAGTTCTTC | - | - | TRBJ2-1 | TRBV15
CASNPRGVNTEAFF | TGCGCCAGCAATCCCAGGGGTGTGAACACTGAAGCTTTCTTT | - | - | TRBJ1-1 | TRBV10-2
CASSQDRTSGPRSYNEQFF | TGCGCCAGCAGCCAAGATCGGACTAGCGGGCCCCGCTCCTACAATGAGCAGTTCTTC | TRBD2 | - | TRBJ2-1 | TRBV4-1
CASSLIAAGRQEETQYF | TGTGCCAGCAGTTTAATCGCGGCAGGGAGGCAGGAAGAGACCCAGTACTTC | - | - | TRBJ2-5 | TRBV28
CASNTGGETTEAFF | TGTGCCAGTAACACAGGGGGGGAGACCACTGAAGCTTTCTTT | TRBD1 | - | TRBJ1-1 | TRBV19
CASSLWGVGNTIYF | TGTGCCAGCAGCTTATGGGGGGTAGGAAACACCATATATTTT | - | few | TRBJ1-3 | TRBV7-9
CAWSRQGPRTDTQYF | TGTGCCTGGAGTCGACAGGGGCCACGCACAGATACGCAGTATTTT | TRBD1 | once | TRBJ2-3 | TRBV30
CASTLRQGDYGYTF | TGTGCCAGCACCTTGAGGCAGGGGGACTATGGCTACACCTTC | TRBD1 | - | TRBJ1-2 | TRBV7-9
CASSILPLREQYF | TGTGCCAGTAGTATCCTTCCTCTGAGGGAGCAGTACTTC | - | - | TRBJ2-7 | TRBV19